A selection of T cell receptor beta chains follows, all from one sample in a study of blood T cell repertoires in COVID-19. This table comes from immunoSEQ multiplex PCR, and its TCRdb copy is limited to in-frame clones, with some not included. The table shows roughly 40,000 clones, with about 85% occurring only once. Sequenced: peripheral blood. Every receptor here comes from a human donor in a cohort sampled during active COVID-19. Each CDR3 is given with its conserved first and last residue. The D gene is left open where the match is weak.

j_gene | len | v_gene | d_gene | CDR3aa | CDR3nt
TRBJ2-3 | 13 | TRBV30 | TRBD2 | CAWSVEAGDTQYF | TGTGCCTGGAGTGTAGAAGCGGGGGATACGCAGTATTTT
TRBJ2-2 | 14 | TRBV7-3 | - | CASSLGLAYGELFF | TGTGCCAGCAGCTTAGGGCTAGCCTACGGGGAGCTGTTTTTT
TRBJ1-1 | 14 | TRBV28 | - | CASSRRAANTEAFF | TGTGCCAGCAGCCGGAGGGCCGCGAACACTGAAGCTTTCTTT
TRBJ2-2 | 17 | TRBV19 | TRBD2 | CASSILSSGGNTGELFF | TGTGCCAGTAGTATTCTCTCTAGCGGGGGGAACACCGGGGAGCTGTTTTTT
TRBJ1-2 | 13 | TRBV28 | TRBD1 | CASSLTQGAGYTF | TGTGCCAGCAGCCTAACACAGGGGGCTGGCTACACCTTC
TRBJ1-4 | 16 | TRBV7-9 | - | CASSPDRQRVNEKLFF | TGTGCCAGCAGCCCCGACAGGCAAAGGGTAAATGAAAAACTGTTTTTT
TRBJ1-6 | 14 | TRBV10-3 | - | CAISESARGSPLHF | TGTGCCATCAGTGAGTCGGCCAGGGGTTCACCCCTCCACTTT
TRBJ2-7 | 15 | TRBV7-3 | TRBD2 | CASSPGGVPTYEQYF | TGTGCCAGCAGCCCCGGGGGGGTTCCCACCTACGAGCAGTACTTC
TRBJ2-5 | 14 | TRBV5-1 | - | CASSPGAVKETQYF | TGCGCCAGCAGCCCCGGAGCGGTGAAAGAGACCCAGTACTTC
TRBJ2-2 | 15 | TRBV6-5 | - | CASSPLGTPPGELFF | TGTGCCAGCAGTCCCCTCGGGACTCCCCCCGGGGAGCTGTTTTTT
TRBJ2-2 | 17 | TRBV4-1 | TRBD2 | CASSQGPGLAGVGELFF | TGCGCCAGCAGCCAAGGTCCGGGACTAGCGGGAGTCGGGGAGCTGTTTTTT
TRBJ2-5 | 19 | TRBV7-8 | TRBD2 | CASSLLPSPGGKGQETQYF | TGTGCCAGCAGCTTATTACCTTCTCCCGGGGGGAAGGGCCAAGAGACCCAGTACTTC
TRBJ2-1 | 14 | TRBV21-1 | - | CASSLQTRSNEQFF | TGTGCCAGCAGTCTTCAGACTAGGAGCAATGAGCAGTTCTTC
TRBJ1-2 | 14 | TRBV6-5 | TRBD1 | CASRRTGASYGYTF | TGTGCCAGCAGGCGGACAGGGGCTTCCTATGGCTACACCTTC
TRBJ2-7 | 12 | TRBV7-2 | - | CASSPDRYEQYF | TGTGCCAGCAGTCCCGACAGATACGAGCAGTACTTC